The following is a TCR beta chain sequence with its context. Its antigen is still unknown. This specimen comes from a study of cytomegalovirus exposure and HLA in healthy donors. V lost 5 bases, J lost 3 bases, and 12 bases stayed unmatched. This CDR3 contains 17 residues. CDR1 is SGHNT, CDR2 YENEEA, per germline. Broader study findings: Among TCR beta chains, those listed as cytomegalovirus-associated numbered approximately 150.

TCRdb's copy holds only in-frame clones and misses some; the assay was immunoSEQ multiplex PCR. The sample includes about 160,000 clones, 85% to 90% of them seen just once. This rearrangement joins TRBV11-3 to TRBJ2-3; 9 bases match TRBD2. Sample: PBMCs. The TCR originated in a man aged 18 to 29 in good health and CMV-seropositive. The CDR3, as DNA: TGTGCCAGCAGCCCCCGGGCGGGCGGGAGGGGGACAGATACGCAGTATTTT. Amino acids: CASSPRAGGRGTDTQYF.